The 10 T cell receptor beta chains below come from one sample, sequenced in a study of cytomegalovirus exposure and HLA in healthy donors. The PCR used 60 Vbeta and 13 Jbeta primers. Produced via immunoSEQ multiplex PCR; TCRdb's table is partial and in-frame only. The table records about 200,000 clones, more than 85% of them present only once. The sample taken for sequencing was PBMCs. The origin of the receptors is a woman younger than 30 in good health and CMV-seronegative.

J is TRBJ2-7 and V is TRBV11-2; tentatively, D is TRBD1 (6 bases). The CDR3 spans 12 residues. Germline CDR1 is SGHAT and CDR2 is FQNNGV. V lost 4 bases, J lost 4 bases, and 8 bases lay in between. CDR3 sequence: CASSWDKYEQYF. CDR3 bases: TGTGCCAGCAGCTGGGACAAATACGAGCAGTACTTC.

This clone has just one count. J is TRBJ1-3 and V is TRBV7-6; 7 bases line up with TRBD1. Germline V CDR1 and CDR2: SGHVS, FNYEAQ. J gave up 5 bases and V 2 bases, and 9 bases lay outside the gene matches. The CDR3 covers 16 residues. The CDR3 sequence: CASSLTGQDGRNTIYF. The CDR3 DNA sequence: TGTGCCAGCAGCTTAACAGGACAGGATGGCCGAAACACCATATATTTT.

The rearrangement uses TRBV7-2 and TRBJ2-5; 7 nucleotides match TRBD1. Germline lookup yields CDR1 SGHTA and CDR2 FQGNSA. The V and J ends lost 2 bases and 5 bases, in that order; junction bases with no gene match: 2. The length of the CDR3 is 13 residues. CDR3: CASSLQTGETQYF. CDR3 nucleotide sequence: TGTGCCAGCAGCTTACAGACAGGGGAGACCCAGTACTTC.

J is TRBJ1-4 and V is TRBV19; D not resolved. From germline, CDR1 is LNHDA and CDR2 SQIVND (reference sequence). The CDR3 has 15 residues. V shed 1 base and J shed 7 bases, with 13 bases lying between them. The DNA for the CDR3 is TGTGCCAGTAGTATAGGACTCGGGGTACGTGAAAAACTGTTTTTT. As protein: CASSIGLGVREKLFF.

This rearrangement joins TRBV28 to TRBJ2-5, with 7 bases identical to TRBD1. With 2 bases clipped from V and 4 bases from J, the junction kept 7 bases outside the gene matches. Germline CDR1 and CDR2: MDHEN and SYDVKM. CDR3 length: 15 residues. The CDR3 coding sequence is TGTGCCAGCAGTTTAAGAGGGGCAGGGGGAGAGACCCAGTACTTC. Its translation: CASSLRGAGGETQYF.

The J gene is TRBJ2-5, the V gene TRBV9; 7 bases are shared with TRBD2. The length of the CDR3 is 19 residues. Germline V CDR1 and CDR2: SGDLS, YYNGEE. Trimming at V came to 4 bases and at J to 0 bases, leaving 18 bases not matched to a gene. CDR3 region: CASSLQSGWRGNYQETQYF. CDR3 nucleotide sequence: TGTGCCAGCAGCCTTCAATCGGGTTGGCGGGGGAACTACCAAGAGACCCAGTACTTC.

CDR3 sequence: CASSQDFSQGTIGELFF. The CDR3 DNA reads as TGCGCCAGCAGCCAAGATTTTAGCCAGGGGACGATCGGGGAGCTGTTTTTT. The chain employs TRBV4-1 and TRBJ2-2; D may be TRBD1 (6 bases). The CDR3 covers 17 residues. V was cut by 0 bases and J by 7 bases, with 18 bases left in between. CDR1 is MGHRA and CDR2 is YSYEKL in the germline V gene.

About this clone: Sequence at one end of the junction differs from germline and may be a read error. The V and J genes are TRBV7-9 and TRBJ2-5, with D perhaps matching TRBD2 (7 bases). The CDR3 is 16 residues long. Germline V gives CDR1 SEHNR, CDR2 FQNEAQ (reference sequence). Written as DNA, the CDR3 is TGTTCCAGCAGCCCCCTAGGGGAGGGACAACAAGAGACCCAGTACTTC. It yields the protein CSSSPLGEGQQETQYF.

As to this clone: The junction departs from germline at one end; a sequencing error may be responsible. V gene TRBV7-7 combines with J gene TRBJ2-5; TRBD1 matches 10 bases. The CDR3 sequence is 15 residues long. The germline V gene encodes CDR1 SSHAT and CDR2 FNYEAQ (reference sequence). This CDR3 reads CASSLGGTGAETQYF. DNA for the CDR3: TGTGCTAGCAGCTTAGGGGGGACAGGGGCAGAGACCCAGTACTTC.

The V call is TRBV5-5, the J call TRBJ1-3; TRBD1 might be the D (6 bases). Germline CDR1 is SGHKS and CDR2 is YYEKEE (reference sequence). V was shortened by 2 bases and J by 4 bases, with 13 bases between the two germline ends. This CDR3 has 15 amino acids. The CDR3 here is CASSLGGGLGNTIYF. The DNA of the CDR3 is TGTGCCAGCAGCTTAGGGGGTGGTCTAGGAAACACCATATATTTT.